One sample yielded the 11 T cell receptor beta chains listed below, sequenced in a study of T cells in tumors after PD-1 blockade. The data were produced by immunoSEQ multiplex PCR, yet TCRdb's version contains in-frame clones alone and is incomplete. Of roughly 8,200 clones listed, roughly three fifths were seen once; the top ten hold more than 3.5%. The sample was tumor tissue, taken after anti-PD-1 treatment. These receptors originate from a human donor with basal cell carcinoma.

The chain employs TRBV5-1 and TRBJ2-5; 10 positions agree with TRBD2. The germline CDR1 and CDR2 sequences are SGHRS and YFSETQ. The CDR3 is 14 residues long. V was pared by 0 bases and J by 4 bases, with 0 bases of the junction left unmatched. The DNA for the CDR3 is TGCGCCAGCAGCTTGGCTAGCGGGGGAGAGACCCAGTACTTC. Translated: CASSLASGGETQYF.

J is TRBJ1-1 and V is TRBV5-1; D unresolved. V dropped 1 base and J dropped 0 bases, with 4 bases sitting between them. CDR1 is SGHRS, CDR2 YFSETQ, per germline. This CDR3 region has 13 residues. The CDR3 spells CASSLRLNTEAFF. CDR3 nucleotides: TGCGCCAGCAGCTTGAGGTTGAACACTGAAGCTTTCTTT.

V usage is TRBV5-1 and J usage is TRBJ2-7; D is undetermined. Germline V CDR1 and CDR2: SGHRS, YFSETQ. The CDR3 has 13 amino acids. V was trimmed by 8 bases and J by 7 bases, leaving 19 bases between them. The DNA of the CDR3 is TGCGCCAGTAGCCAACCCCAAGGCAAAGAGCAGTACTTC. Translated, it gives CASSQPQGKEQYF.

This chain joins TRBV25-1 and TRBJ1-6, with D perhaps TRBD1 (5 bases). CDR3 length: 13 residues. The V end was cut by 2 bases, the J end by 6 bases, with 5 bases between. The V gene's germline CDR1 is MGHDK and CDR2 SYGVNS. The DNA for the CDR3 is TGTGCCAGCAGTGAACAGGGTAATTCACCCCTCCACTTT. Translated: CASSEQGNSPLHF.

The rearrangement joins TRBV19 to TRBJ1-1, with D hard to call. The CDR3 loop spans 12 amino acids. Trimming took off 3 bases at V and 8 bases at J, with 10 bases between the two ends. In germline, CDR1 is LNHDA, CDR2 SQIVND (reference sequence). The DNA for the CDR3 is TGTGCCAGTAGTATTGGGGTATCCGAAGCTTTCTTT. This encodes CASSIGVSEAFF.

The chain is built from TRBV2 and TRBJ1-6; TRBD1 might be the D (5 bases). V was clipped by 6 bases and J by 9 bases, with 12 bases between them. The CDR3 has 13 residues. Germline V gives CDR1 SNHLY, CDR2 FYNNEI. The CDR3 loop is CASRPGSASPLHF. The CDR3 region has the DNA TGTGCCAGCAGGCCAGGGTCCGCTTCACCCCTCCACTTT. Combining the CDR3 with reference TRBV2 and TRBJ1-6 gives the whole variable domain EPEVTQTPSHQVTQMGQEVILRCVPISNHLYFYWYRQILGQKVEFLVSFYNNEISEKSEIFDDQFSVERPDGSNFTLKIRSTKLEDSAMYFCASRPGSASPLHFGNGTRLTVT.

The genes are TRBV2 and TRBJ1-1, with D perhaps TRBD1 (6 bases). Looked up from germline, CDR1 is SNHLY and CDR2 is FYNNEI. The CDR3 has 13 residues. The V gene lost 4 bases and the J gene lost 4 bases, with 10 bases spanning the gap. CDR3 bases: TGTGCCAGCAGTGCCGGGGGGGCCACTGAAGCTTTCTTT. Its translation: CASSAGGATEAFF.

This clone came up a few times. The DNA for the CDR3 is TGTGCCAGCAGCCGACCGGACGGGAACACTGAAGCTTTCTTT. Its translation: CASSRPDGNTEAFF. The J gene is TRBJ1-1, the V gene TRBV4-2; D remains ambiguous. CDR1 is LGHNA and CDR2 is YNFKEQ in the germline V gene. The CDR3 contains 14 residues. Deletions cut 4 bases from V and 1 base from J, with 10 bases between.

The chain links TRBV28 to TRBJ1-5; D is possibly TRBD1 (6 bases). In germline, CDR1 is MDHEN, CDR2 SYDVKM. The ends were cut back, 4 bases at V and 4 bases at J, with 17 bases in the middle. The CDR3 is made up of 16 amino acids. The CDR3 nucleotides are TGTGCCAGCAGTTATGGAGGGGGAAGGGGGAATCAGCCCCAGCATTTT. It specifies CASSYGGGRGNQPQHF.

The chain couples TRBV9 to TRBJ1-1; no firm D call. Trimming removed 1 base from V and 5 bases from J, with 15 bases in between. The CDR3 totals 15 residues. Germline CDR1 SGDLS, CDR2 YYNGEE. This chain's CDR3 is CASSVSEVFWTEAFF. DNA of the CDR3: TGTGCCAGCAGCGTAAGTGAGGTCTTTTGGACTGAAGCTTTCTTT.

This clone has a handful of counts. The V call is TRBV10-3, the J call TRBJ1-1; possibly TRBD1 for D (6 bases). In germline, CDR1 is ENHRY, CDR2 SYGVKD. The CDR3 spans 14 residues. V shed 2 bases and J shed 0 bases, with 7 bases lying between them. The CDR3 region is CAISETGMNTEAFF. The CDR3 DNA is TGTGCCATCAGTGAGACAGGGATGAACACTGAAGCTTTCTTT.